This T cell receptor (beta chain) was sequenced for a study of Ad26.COV2.S vaccination and SARS-CoV-2 variants. Study outcomes and limitations: Overall T cell responses may have been underestimated by the analyses of TCR breadth and depth.

Germline lookup yields CDR1 LNHDA and CDR2 SQIVND (reference sequence). The CDR3 has 13 residues. Trimming removed 6 bases at V and 1 base at J, with 9 bases between. Concerning this clone itself: Its antigen is not known.

Indicated treatment: roughly 19 received Ad26.COV2.S at low or high dose, single or two shots; 5 received placebo; per-sample allocation not given. At day 63 after the first vaccine or placebo injection, samples were drawn. Profiling relied on immunoSEQ multiplex PCR, and the TCRdb table lists in-frame clones only, not all of them. The table includes 360,000 or so clones, around nine tenths detected once. This TCR was sampled from a person aged 18-60 years who received the Ad26.COV2.S COVID-19 vaccine or a placebo. The sequenced sample was peripheral blood, obtained in a trial of Ad26.COV2.S vaccine versus placebo. This sequence joins TRBV19 and TRBJ1-1, with a possible D match to TRBD1 (5 bases). CDR3 amino acids: CASRPQGNTEAFF. The CDR3 region has the DNA TGTGCCAGTAGACCCCAGGGGAACACTGAAGCTTTCTTT.